The entry below describes one T cell receptor (beta chain). Antigen unknown. This specimen belongs to a study of T cells expressing NK-cell markers. Overall study: It was sorted CD3+CD56+NKG2C+, CD3+CD56+NKG2C- and CD3+CD56-NKG2C+ T cells that supplied the TCR beta repertoires. Broader study findings: Topping the CD3+CD56-NKG2C+ fraction as well were these clonotypes, in several donors.

Synthesis of TCR beta cDNA relied on 5'RACE template switching carrying UMIs. TCRdb re-called the 5' RACE reads; one entry per CDR3 protein, DNA not given. The sample table includes 200,000 to 300,000 distinct CDR3 sequences. Input material: blood T cells: a sorted CD56 or NKG2C T cell subset, CD4+ or CD8+ T cells, or bulk PBMC T cells (not recorded which). This TCR derives from a woman between 18 and 70 years old in good health.

CDR3 sequence: CASLRALNQPQHF. This chain connects TRBV6-2 or TRBV6-3 to TRBJ1-5. The CDR3 length is 13 residues. Per germline, CDR1 MNHEY and CDR2 SVGEGT.